This section outlines one T cell receptor (beta chain) sequence together with its context. This clonotype was recorded a few times. The clone's antigen remains unknown. The record has no base qualities; no much larger clone is one base away. These data belong to a study of CD8 T cells in ankylosing spondylitis (dated by TCRdb to the late 2010s). Describing the broader study: The study profiled T cell receptor beta repertoires in healthy donors and ankylosing spondylitis patients to find disease-linked TCR variants. In total, the full study cohort was made up of over a hundred healthy donors and 25 or so ankylosing spondylitis patients. Peripheral blood was sampled, and synovial fluid was also collected from ankylosing spondylitis patients.

TCRdb records Illumina HiSeq 2500 as the sequencer. Quantitative 5'-RACE with molecular barcodes was the method used to prepare the TCR beta libraries. The published analysis was carried out like this. A new computational method based on a probabilistic model of VDJ rearrangement was used to identify disease-linked TCR variants. TCRdb reprocessing: public reads trimmed at Q25 with fastp, clones called with MiXCR, in-frame beta chains kept. For every CDR3 protein sequence, its rows merge into one entry that carries the most common genes and DNA. The V and J calls were not made by the authors but by TCRdb's processing. This sample holds about 130,000 distinct CDR3 sequences; roughly an eighth were observed only once. The ten most abundant clones make up approximately 3.1% of the sample. V sheds 5 bases and J sheds 5 bases, leaving 20 bases between their ends. According to the germline V gene, CDR1 reads KGHSH and CDR2 reads LQKENI. Its CDR3 holds 16 amino acids, cysteine through phenylalanine. The DNA shown is the 48-base CDR3, in frame from base 1.

Study-level results and caveats: Significant enrichment of the disease-linked clones was reported in matched synovial fluid samples from ankylosing spondylitis patients. The disease-linked clones had a CD8+ phenotype and were found at relatively low frequencies in peripheral blood. A TCR beta motif of seven or eight highly homologous amino acid variants appeared characteristic of blood from ankylosing spondylitis patients. Some motif variants had previously been reported in the synovial fluid and blood of reactive arthritis patients, which suggests shared mechanisms of disease initiation.

In this chain, TRBV18 is recombined with TRBJ2-3; 6 matching bases give a weak D call of TRBD2. This clonotype was obtained from a female donor with ankylosing spondylitis or in good health (not recorded which). Sequencing was performed on blood, either unsorted or a sorted T cell fraction (not recorded which). CDR3 reads: CASSSPTSPLIDTQYF. In nucleotides, the sequence is TGTGCCAGCTCATCCCCGACTAGTCCCCTCATAGATACGCAGTATTTT.